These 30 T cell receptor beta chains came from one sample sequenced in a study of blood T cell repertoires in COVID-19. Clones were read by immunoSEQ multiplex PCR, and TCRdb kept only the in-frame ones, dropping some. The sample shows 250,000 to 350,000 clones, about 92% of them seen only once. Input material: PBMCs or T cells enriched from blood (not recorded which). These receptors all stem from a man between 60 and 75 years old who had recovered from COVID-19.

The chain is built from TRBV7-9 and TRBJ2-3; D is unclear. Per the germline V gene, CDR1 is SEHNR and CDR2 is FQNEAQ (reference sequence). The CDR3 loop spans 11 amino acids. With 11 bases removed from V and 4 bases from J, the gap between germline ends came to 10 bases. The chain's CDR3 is CAQVLSDTQYF. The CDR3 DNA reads TGTGCCCAGGTCCTCTCAGATACGCAGTATTTT. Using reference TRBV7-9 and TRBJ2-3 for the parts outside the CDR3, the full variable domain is DTGVSQNPRHKITKRGQNVTFRCDPISEHNRLYWYRQTLGQGPEFLTYFQNEAQLEKSRLLSDRFSAERPKGSFSTLEIQRTEQGDSAMYLCAQVLSDTQYFGPGTRLTVL.

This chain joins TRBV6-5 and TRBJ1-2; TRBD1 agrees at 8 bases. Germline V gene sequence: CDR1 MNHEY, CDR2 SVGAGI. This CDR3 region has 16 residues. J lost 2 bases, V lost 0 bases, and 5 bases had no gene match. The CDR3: CASSYSAGGLNYGYTF. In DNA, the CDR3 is TGTGCCAGCAGTTACTCGGCAGGGGGCTTAAACTATGGCTACACCTTC.

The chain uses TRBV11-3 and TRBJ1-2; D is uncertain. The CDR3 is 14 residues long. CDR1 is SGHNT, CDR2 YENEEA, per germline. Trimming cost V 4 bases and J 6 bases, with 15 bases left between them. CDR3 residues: CASSSLSGLHGYTF. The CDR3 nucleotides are TGTGCCAGCAGCTCTTTATCGGGTTTGCATGGCTACACCTTC.

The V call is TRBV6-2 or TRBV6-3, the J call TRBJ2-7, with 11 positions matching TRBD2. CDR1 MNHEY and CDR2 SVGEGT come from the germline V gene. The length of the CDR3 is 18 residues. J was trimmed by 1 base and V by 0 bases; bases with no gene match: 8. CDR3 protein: CASSYSFLASGRSYEQYF. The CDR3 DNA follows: TGTGCCAGCAGTTACTCCTTCCTCGCTAGCGGGAGGTCCTACGAGCAGTACTTC.

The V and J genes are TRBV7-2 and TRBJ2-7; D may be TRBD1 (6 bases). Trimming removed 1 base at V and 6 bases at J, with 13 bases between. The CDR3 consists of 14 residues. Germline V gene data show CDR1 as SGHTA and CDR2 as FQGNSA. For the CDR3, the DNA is TGTGCCAGCAGCTTAGGGGGGCTCGGTTCCGAGCAGTACTTC. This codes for CASSLGGLGSEQYF.

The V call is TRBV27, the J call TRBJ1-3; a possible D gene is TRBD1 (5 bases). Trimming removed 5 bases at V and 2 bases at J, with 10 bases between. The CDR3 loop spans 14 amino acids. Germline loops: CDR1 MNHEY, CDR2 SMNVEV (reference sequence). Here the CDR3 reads CASSPGRAGNTIYF. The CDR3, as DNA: TGTGCCAGCAGTCCAGGGAGGGCTGGAAACACCATATATTTT.

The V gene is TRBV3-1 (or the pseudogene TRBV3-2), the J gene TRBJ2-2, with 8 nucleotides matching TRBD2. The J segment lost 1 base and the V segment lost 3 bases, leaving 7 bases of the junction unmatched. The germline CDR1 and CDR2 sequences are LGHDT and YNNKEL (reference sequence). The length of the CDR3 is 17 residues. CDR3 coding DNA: TGTGCCAGCAGCCAGTGGCCCGGGGGGGTGAACACCGGGGAGCTGTTTTTT. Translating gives CASSQWPGGVNTGELFF.

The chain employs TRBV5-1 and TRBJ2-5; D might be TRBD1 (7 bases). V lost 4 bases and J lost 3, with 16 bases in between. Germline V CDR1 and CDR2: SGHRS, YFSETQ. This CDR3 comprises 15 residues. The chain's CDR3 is CASSNGGGAEETQYF. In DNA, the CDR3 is TGCGCCAGCAGCAATGGAGGGGGCGCGGAAGAGACCCAGTACTTC.

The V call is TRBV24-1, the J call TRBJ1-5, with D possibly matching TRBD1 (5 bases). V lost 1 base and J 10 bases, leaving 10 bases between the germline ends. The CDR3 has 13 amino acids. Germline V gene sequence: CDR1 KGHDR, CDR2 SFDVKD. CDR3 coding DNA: TGTGCCACCAGTGATTTTTTGGGGGGACCCCAGCATTTT. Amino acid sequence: CATSDFLGGPQHF.

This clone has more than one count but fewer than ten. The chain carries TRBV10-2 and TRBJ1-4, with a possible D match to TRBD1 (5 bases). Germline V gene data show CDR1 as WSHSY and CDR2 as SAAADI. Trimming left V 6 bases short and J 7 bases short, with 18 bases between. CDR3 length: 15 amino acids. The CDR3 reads CASRPVGGGGEKLFF. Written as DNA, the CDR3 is TGCGCCAGCAGGCCCGTGGGGGGAGGTGGTGAAAAACTGTTTTTT.

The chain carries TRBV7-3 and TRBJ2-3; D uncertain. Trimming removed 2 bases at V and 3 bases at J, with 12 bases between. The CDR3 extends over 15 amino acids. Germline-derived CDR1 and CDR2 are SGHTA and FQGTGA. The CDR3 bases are TGTGCCAGCAGCTTATCACCGCCGGAGACAGATACGCAGTATTTT. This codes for CASSLSPPETDTQYF.

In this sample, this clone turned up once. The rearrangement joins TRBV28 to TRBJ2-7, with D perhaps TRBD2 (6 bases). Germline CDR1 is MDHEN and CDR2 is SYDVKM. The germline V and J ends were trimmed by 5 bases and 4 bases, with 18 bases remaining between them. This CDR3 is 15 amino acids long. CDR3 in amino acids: CASSPGGPRTYEQYF. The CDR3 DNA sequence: TGTGCCAGCAGTCCCGGGGGACCGCGAACATACGAGCAGTACTTC.

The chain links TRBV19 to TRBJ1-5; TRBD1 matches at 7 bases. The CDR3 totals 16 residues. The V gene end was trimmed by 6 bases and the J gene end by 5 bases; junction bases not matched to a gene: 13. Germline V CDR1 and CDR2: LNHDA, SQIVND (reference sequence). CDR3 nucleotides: TGTGCCAGTAGAAATCGGGACAGCCTAAAACATCAGCCCCAGCATTTT. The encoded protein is CASRNRDSLKHQPQHF.

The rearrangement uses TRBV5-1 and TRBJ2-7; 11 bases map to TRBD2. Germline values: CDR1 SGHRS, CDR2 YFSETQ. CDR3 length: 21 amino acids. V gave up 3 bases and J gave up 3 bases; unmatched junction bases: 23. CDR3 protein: CASSSKGPRGTSGTWGYEQYF. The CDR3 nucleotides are TGCGCCAGCAGCTCCAAAGGGCCCCGCGGGACTAGCGGTACCTGGGGCTACGAGCAGTACTTC.

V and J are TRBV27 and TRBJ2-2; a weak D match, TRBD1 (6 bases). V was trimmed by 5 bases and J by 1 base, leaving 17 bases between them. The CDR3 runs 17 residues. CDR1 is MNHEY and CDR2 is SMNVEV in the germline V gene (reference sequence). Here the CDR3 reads CASSRNARGQNTGELFF. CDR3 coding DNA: TGTGCCAGCAGTCGAAACGCCAGGGGCCAGAACACCGGGGAGCTGTTTTTT.

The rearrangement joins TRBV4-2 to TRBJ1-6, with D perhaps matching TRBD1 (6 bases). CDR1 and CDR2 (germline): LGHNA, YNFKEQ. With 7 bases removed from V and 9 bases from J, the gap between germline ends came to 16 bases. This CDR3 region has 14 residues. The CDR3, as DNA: TGTGCCAGCACCCCACAGGGAGGGAGTTCACCCCTCCACTTT. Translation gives CASTPQGGSSPLHF.

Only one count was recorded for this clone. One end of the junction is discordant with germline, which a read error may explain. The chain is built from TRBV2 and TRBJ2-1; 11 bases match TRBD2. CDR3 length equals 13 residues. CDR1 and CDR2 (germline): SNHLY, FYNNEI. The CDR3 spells CASKLAGGDEQFF. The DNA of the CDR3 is TGTGCAAGCAAGCTAGCGGGGGGTGATGAGCAGTTCTTC.

This CDR3 is CASSLWEGQETQYF. The CDR3 DNA sequence: TGTGCCAGCAGTTTGTGGGAGGGCCAGGAGACCCAGTACTTC. V gene TRBV6-5 combines with J gene TRBJ2-5, with 7 bases that match TRBD2. V dropped 4 bases and J dropped 5; count of bases not matched to a gene: 7. Germline V lookup: CDR1 MNHEY, CDR2 SVGAGI. This CDR3 spans 14 amino acids.

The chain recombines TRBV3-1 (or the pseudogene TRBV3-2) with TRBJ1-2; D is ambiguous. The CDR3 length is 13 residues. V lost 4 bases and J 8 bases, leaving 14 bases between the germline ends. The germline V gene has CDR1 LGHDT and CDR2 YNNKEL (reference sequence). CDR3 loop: CASSPQQTSGYTF. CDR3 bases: TGTGCCAGCAGCCCCCAACAAACGTCGGGCTACACCTTC.

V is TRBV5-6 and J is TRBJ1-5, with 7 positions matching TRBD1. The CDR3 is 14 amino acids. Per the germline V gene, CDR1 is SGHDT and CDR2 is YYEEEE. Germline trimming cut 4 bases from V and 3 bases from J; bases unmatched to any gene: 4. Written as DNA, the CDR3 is TGTGCCAGCAGCCAGACAGGGTACAATCAGCCCCAGCATTTT. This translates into CASSQTGYNQPQHF.

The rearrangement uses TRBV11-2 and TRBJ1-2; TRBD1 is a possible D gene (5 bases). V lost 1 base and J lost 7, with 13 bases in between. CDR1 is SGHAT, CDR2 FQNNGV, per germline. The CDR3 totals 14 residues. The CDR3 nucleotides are TGTGCCAGCAGCTTAGCGTCAGGGAAAGGTGGCTACACCTTC. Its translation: CASSLASGKGGYTF.

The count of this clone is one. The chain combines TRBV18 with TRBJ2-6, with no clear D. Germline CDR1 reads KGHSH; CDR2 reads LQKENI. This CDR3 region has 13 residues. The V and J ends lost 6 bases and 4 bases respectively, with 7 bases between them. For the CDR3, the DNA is TGTGCCAGCTCCCTCTCGGGGGCCAACGTCCTGACTTTC. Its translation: CASSLSGANVLTF.

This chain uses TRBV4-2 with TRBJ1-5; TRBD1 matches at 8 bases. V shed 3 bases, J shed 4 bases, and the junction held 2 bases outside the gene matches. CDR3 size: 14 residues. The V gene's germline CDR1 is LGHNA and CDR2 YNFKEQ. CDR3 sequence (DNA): TGTGCCAGCAGCCATGGGACAGGAAATCAGCCCCAGCATTTT. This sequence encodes CASSHGTGNQPQHF.

CDR3: CASRDTSYEQYF. In nucleotides, the CDR3 is TGTGCCAGCCGGGACACATCCTACGAGCAGTACTTC. The chain has TRBV2 and TRBJ2-7, with D possibly matching TRBD1 (6 bases). Trimming shortened V by 8 bases and J by 1 base, and 9 bases separated the two germline ends. Germline V gene data show CDR1 as SNHLY and CDR2 as FYNNEI. The CDR3 consists of 12 residues.

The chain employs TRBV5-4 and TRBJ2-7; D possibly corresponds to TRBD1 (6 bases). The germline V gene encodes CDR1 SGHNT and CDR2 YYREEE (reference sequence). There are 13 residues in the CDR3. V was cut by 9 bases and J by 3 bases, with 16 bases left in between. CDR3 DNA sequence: TGTGCCACCCCGGGACAACTATTCTACGAGCAGTACTTC. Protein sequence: CATPGQLFYEQYF.

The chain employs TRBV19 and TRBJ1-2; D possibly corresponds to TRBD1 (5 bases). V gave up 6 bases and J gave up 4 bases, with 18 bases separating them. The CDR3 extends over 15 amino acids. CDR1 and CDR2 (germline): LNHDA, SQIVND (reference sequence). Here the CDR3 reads CASSRPSQGTYGYTF. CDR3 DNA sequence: TGTGCCAGTAGCAGACCCTCCCAGGGTACCTATGGCTACACCTTC.

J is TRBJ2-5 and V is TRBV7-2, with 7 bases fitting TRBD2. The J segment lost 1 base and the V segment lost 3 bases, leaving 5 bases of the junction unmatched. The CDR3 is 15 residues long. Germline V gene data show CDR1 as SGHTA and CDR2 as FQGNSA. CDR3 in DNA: TGTGCCAGCAGCTTCACGGGACTAATCCAAGAGACCCAGTACTTC. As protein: CASSFTGLIQETQYF.

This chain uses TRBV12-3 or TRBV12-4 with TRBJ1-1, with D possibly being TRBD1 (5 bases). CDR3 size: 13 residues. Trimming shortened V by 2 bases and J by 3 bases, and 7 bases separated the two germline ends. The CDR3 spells CASSLLGDTEAFF. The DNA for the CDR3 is TGTGCCAGCAGTTTATTAGGGGACACTGAAGCTTTCTTT.

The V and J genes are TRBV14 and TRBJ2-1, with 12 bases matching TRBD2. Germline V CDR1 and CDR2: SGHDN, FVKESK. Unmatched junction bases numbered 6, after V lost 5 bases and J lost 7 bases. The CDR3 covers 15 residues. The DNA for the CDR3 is TGTGCCAGCAGCAGCCTAGCGGGAGGGCAAAATGAGCAGTTCTTC. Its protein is CASSSLAGGQNEQFF.

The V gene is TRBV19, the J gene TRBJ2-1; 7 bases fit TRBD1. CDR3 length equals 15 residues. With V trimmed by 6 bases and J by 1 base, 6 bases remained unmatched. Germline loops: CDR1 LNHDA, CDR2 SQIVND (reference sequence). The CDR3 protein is CASSLTGPSYNEQFF. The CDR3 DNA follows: TGTGCCAGTAGCTTGACAGGGCCGTCCTACAATGAGCAGTTCTTC.